Each of the 14 T cell receptor beta chains below was sequenced from the same sample in a study of CXCR3-negative and CXCR3-positive naive CD8 T cells. Libraries were UMI-labeled 5' RACE TRB cDNA. TCRdb re-called the 5' RACE reads, yielding one record per CDR3 amino acid sequence without DNA. The table for this sample gives about 130,000 distinct CDR3 sequences. Material for sequencing was naive CXCR3- CD8+ T cells from blood. Subset given: CD45RO-CCR7+CD27+CD95- naive CD8+ T cells lacking CXCR3 (TNR3-). The receptor source for this set is a human donor in good health. Some clones in this sample may be carry-over from other donors' samples.

The CDR3: CASSYFGGYEQYF. This chain uses TRBV12-3 or TRBV12-4 with TRBJ2-7; the D call of TRBD1 rests on TCRdb alone, since no DNA is present to check it. The CDR3 has 13 amino acids.

The chain employs TRBV21-1 and TRBJ1-5; the TRBD1 assignment by TCRdb is unverifiable without DNA. TRBV21-1 is reported as a pseudogene. The CDR3 totals 16 residues. CDR3 amino acids: CASSKGGVDSNQPQHF.

The chain is built from TRBV4-2 and TRBJ2-7. Germline CDR1 reads LGHNA; CDR2 reads YNFKEQ. This CDR3 has 13 amino acids. CDR3 sequence reads: CASSQASFDEQYF.

J is TRBJ2-7 and V is TRBV7-9; TCRdb indicates TRBD1, and absent DNA this call remains unverified. Germline values: CDR1 SEHNR, CDR2 FQNEAQ (reference sequence). The CDR3 extends over 15 amino acids. CDR3 residues: CASSFGASNSYEQYF.

The rearrangement links TRBV29-1 to TRBJ2-2; without DNA, the TCRdb call of TRBD1 cannot be checked. Germline V gene sequence: CDR1 SQVTM, CDR2 ANQGSEA. The CDR3 is 14 amino acids. The CDR3 loop is CSVDGNRATGELFF.

The CDR3 protein is CASSLWDNTDTQYF. The chain combines TRBV7-3 with TRBJ2-3; with no DNA, the TCRdb D assignment of TRBD1 cannot be verified. Germline lookup yields CDR1 SGHTA and CDR2 FQGTGA. The CDR3 is made up of 14 amino acids.

The chain recombines TRBV12-3 or TRBV12-4 with TRBJ2-7. This CDR3 is built from 13 residues. The CDR3: CASLFGGSYEQYF.

The chain links TRBV5-5 to TRBJ2-3; TCRdb returns TRBD2, unconfirmable since there is no DNA. The CDR3 loop spans 13 amino acids. Germline loops: CDR1 SGHKS, CDR2 YYEKEE (reference sequence). This CDR3 is CASSLGSGTRGYF.

V and J are TRBV7-9 and TRBJ2-5; the TCRdb D gene call, TRBD2, has no DNA to confirm it. Germline values: CDR1 SEHNR, CDR2 FQNEAQ (reference sequence). The CDR3 sequence is 14 residues long. This CDR3 reads CASSFTGREETQYF.

The rearrangement joins TRBV19 to TRBJ2-5; the TCRdb D gene call, TRBD2, has no DNA to confirm it. Germline CDR1 and CDR2: LNHDA and SQIVND (reference sequence). There are 15 residues in the CDR3. The CDR3 sequence is CASSSSGGALETQYF.

The J gene is TRBJ2-5, the V gene TRBV7-9; TCRdb proposes TRBD1, but this gene call is untestable without DNA. Germline V lookup: CDR1 SEHNR, CDR2 FQNEAQ (reference sequence). This CDR3 comprises 15 residues. The CDR3 here is CASSPTDRTQETQYF.

This rearrangement joins TRBV29-1 to TRBJ2-7. The germline gives CDR1 SQVTM, CDR2 ANQGSEA. The CDR3 length is 13 residues. Here the CDR3 reads CSVGATSSYEQYF.

The V call is TRBV29-1, the J call TRBJ1-2. The germline CDR1 and CDR2 sequences are SQVTM and ANQGSEA. CDR3 size: 11 residues. The CDR3 protein is CSVEIINGYTF. Supplemented by reference TRBV29-1 and TRBJ1-2, the full variable domain reads SAVISQKPSRDICQRGTSLTIQCQVDSQVTMMFWYRQQPGQSLTLIATANQGSEATYESGFVIDKFPISRPNLTFSTLTVSNMSPEDSSIYLCSVEIINGYTFGSGTRLTVV.

This rearrangement joins TRBV7-2 to TRBJ2-7; TCRdb's D call, TRBD1, is unchecked because there is no DNA. Per germline, CDR1 SGHTA and CDR2 FQGNSA. The CDR3 has 13 amino acids. The CDR3 protein is CASSLVGGNEQYF. The full variable domain, rest sourced from reference TRBV7-2 and TRBJ2-7, is GAGVSQSPSNKVTEKGKDVELRCDPISGHTALYWYRQSLGQGLEFLIYFQGNSAPDKSGLPSDRFSAERTGGSVSTLTIQRTQQEDSAVYLCASSLVGGNEQYFGPGTRLTVT.